One sample yielded the 8 T cell receptor beta chains listed below, sequenced in a study of cytomegalovirus exposure and HLA in healthy donors. Primers for the PCR totalled 60 Vbeta and 13 Jbeta. Assay: immunoSEQ multiplex PCR; the TCRdb copy retains only in-frame clones and omits some. The table records about 180,000 clones, about 82% of them present only once. Sequencing input: PBMCs. The receptors come from a woman in her thirties in good health and CMV-seronegative.

V usage is TRBV5-1 and J usage is TRBJ2-3; TRBD2 aligns across 12 bases. Germline V gene sequence: CDR1 SGHRS, CDR2 YFSETQ. This CDR3 is built from 18 residues. The V segment lost 0 bases and the J segment 0 bases; nucleotides outside the gene matches: 5. CDR3 nucleotide sequence: TGCGCCAGCAGCTTGGGACTAGCGGGGGATCCTAGCACAGATACGCAGTATTTT. Amino acids: CASSLGLAGDPSTDTQYF.

This sequence joins TRBV7-2 and TRBJ2-2; no definite D call. This CDR3 spans 13 amino acids. V lost 6 bases and J 4 bases, leaving 9 bases between the germline ends. Per the germline V gene, CDR1 is SGHTA and CDR2 is FQGNSA. CDR3 protein: CASSYYSTGELFF. The CDR3 region has the DNA TGTGCCAGCAGTTATTACAGCACCGGGGAGCTGTTTTTT.

The J gene is TRBJ2-5, the V gene TRBV19, with 7 bases that match TRBD1. Looked up from germline, CDR1 is LNHDA and CDR2 is SQIVND (reference sequence). This CDR3 contains 16 residues. The junction had 10 bases not matched to a gene; V was cut back by 1 base and J by 5 bases. DNA for the CDR3: TGTGCCAGTAGTATAGGGGCTACAGGGGTTATGGAGACCCAGTACTTC. Encoded protein: CASSIGATGVMETQYF.

The chain links TRBV6-6 to TRBJ2-3; 7 nucleotides line up with TRBD2. The CDR3 has 16 residues. The germline V gene has CDR1 MNHNY and CDR2 SVGAGI (reference sequence). The trim removed 8 bases at V and 2 bases at J, leaving 13 bases unmatched. CDR3 residues: CASAPGRGPLTDTQYF. The CDR3 region has the DNA TGTGCCAGCGCCCCGGGGAGGGGCCCACTCACAGATACGCAGTATTTT.

This clone has only one observation. This chain links TRBV11-2 with TRBJ2-3; 7 bases are shared with TRBD2. CDR1 and CDR2 from the germline V gene are SGHAT and FQNNGV. This CDR3 is 14 amino acids long. The trim removed 2 bases at V and 4 bases at J, leaving 3 bases unmatched. The CDR3 loop reads CASSLQRGADTQYF. As DNA, the CDR3 is TGTGCCAGCAGCTTACAGCGGGGCGCAGATACGCAGTATTTT. Together with reference TRBV11-2 and TRBJ2-3, the CDR3 gives the full variable domain: EAGVAQSPRYKIIEKRQSVAFWCNPISGHATLYWYQQILGQGPKLLIQFQNNGVVDDSQLPKDRFSAERLKGVDSTLKIQPAKLEDSAVYLCASSLQRGADTQYFGPGTRLTVL.

This chain joins TRBV27 and TRBJ2-7; 7 nucleotides align to TRBD1. This CDR3 has 16 amino acids. CDR1 is MNHEY and CDR2 is SMNVEV in the germline V gene (reference sequence). V shed 6 bases and J 1 base; nucleotides not matched to a gene: 12. The CDR3 loop is CASSRNPGTVSYEQYF. In DNA form, the CDR3 reads TGTGCCAGCAGCCGTAATCCCGGGACAGTATCCTACGAGCAGTACTTC.

The gene calls are TRBV5-1 and TRBJ1-2, with D hard to call. Looked up from germline, CDR1 is SGHRS and CDR2 is YFSETQ. The germline V and J ends were trimmed by 0 bases and 0 bases, with 12 bases remaining between them. The length of the CDR3 is 16 residues. Here the CDR3 DNA reads TGCGCCAGCAGCTTGGACCGCGCTAGAGCTAACTATGGCTACACCTTC. It yields the protein CASSLDRARANYGYTF.

This chain links TRBV7-2 with TRBJ1-3; possibly TRBD1 for D (5 bases). V dropped 3 bases and J dropped 2 bases, with 8 bases sitting between them. Germline V gene lookup returns CDR1 SGHTA and CDR2 FQGNSA. The CDR3 length is 14 residues. The CDR3 DNA sequence: TGTGCCAGCAGCTTGGTCAGGGCTGGAAACACCATATATTTT. It yields the protein CASSLVRAGNTIYF.